These 5 T cell receptor beta chains share one sample of origin, sequenced in a study of tumor-infiltrating lymphocytes in primary liver carcinoma. cDNA specific to TCR beta was made from around 470 ng of total RNA, with a constant-region primer employed for priming. Libraries for TCR beta were built through three nested multiplex PCR rounds, which together made up a slightly modified ARM-PCR procedure. The first two PCR rounds, roughly 9 cycles each, used TRBV1-TRBV30 forward primers and a C-beta reverse primer. TCRdb reanalysed the multiplex PCR reads using MiXCR and keeps one entry per CDR3 protein. The table records about 70,000 distinct CDR3 sequences, roughly two thirds of them present only once. Taking roughly 18-32 mg of unsorted bulk tissue, the authors co-extracted RNA and DNA. The sequenced sample consisted of liver tumor tissue from sampling region 4. Specified subset: tumor region T4, right-lateral pole. The receptor source for this set is a man aged 40-55 years with primary liver carcinoma and hepatitis B virus infection.

J is TRBJ2-2 and V is TRBV6-5, with D perhaps matching TRBD2 (6 bases). The CDR3 loop spans 16 amino acids. Trimming shortened V by 4 bases and J by 9 bases, and 21 bases separated the two germline ends. CDR1 and CDR2 (germline): MNHEY, SVGAGI. CDR3 in DNA: TGTGCCAGCAGTTCCTTGAGCGCGAGGACTACCAGGGAGCTGTTTTTT. It codes for CASSSLSARTTRELFF.

The sample holds a few counts of this clonotype. The chain couples TRBV16 to TRBJ2-1; no clear D. Germline-derived CDR1 and CDR2 are KGHSY and FQNENV. V lost 1 base and J lost 4, with 14 bases in between. This CDR3 region has 16 residues. CDR3 sequence reads: CASSQLGRRFYNEQFF. CDR3 coding DNA: TGTGCCAGCAGCCAATTAGGGCGGAGATTTTACAATGAGCAGTTCTTC.

The chain has TRBV20-1 and TRBJ2-5, with D tentatively TRBD2 (5 bases). Between the trimmed V and J ends, which lost 0 bases and 5 bases, there was a span of 16 bases. The germline CDR1 and CDR2 sequences are DFQATT and SNEGSKA (reference sequence). The CDR3 contains 15 residues. CDR3 loop: CSARDVEGIVETQYF. DNA for the CDR3: TGCAGTGCTAGAGATGTAGAGGGTATAGTGGAGACCCAGTACTTC.

The chain couples TRBV11-2 to TRBJ2-5; weak D call: TRBD2 (5 bases). Germline CDR1 and CDR2: SGHAT and FQNNGV. Between the trimmed V and J ends, which lost 9 bases and 5 bases, there was a span of 25 bases. The CDR3 runs 16 residues. The CDR3 sequence is CASNLGSNSPGETQYF. DNA for the CDR3: TGTGCCAGTAACTTAGGGAGTAACAGCCCGGGGGAGACCCAGTACTTC. Full variable domain (missing parts from reference TRBV11-2 and TRBJ2-5): EAGVAQSPRYKIIEKRQSVAFWCNPISGHATLYWYQQILGQGPKLLIQFQNNGVVDDSQLPKDRFSAERLKGVDSTLKIQPAKLEDSAVYLCASNLGSNSPGETQYFGPGTRLLVL.

The J gene is TRBJ2-2, the V gene TRBV9; D may be TRBD2 (5 bases). The CDR3 is 15 residues long. Germline V lookup: CDR1 SGDLS, CDR2 YYNGEE. V lost 0 bases to trimming and J lost 5 bases, with 11 bases between them. The CDR3 DNA reads as TGTGCCAGCAGCGTAGTTTTAGCGCCTACCGGGGAGCTGTTTTTT. Translated, it gives CASSVVLAPTGELFF.